This TCR beta chain comes out of a study of blood T cell repertoires in COVID-19. The repertoire was sequenced with immunoSEQ multiplex PCR; TCRdb's copy has only in-frame clones and lacks some. The table records about 210,000 clones, 70% to 90% of them present only once. Trimming took 4 bases from V and 9 from J, leaving 13 bases between them. There are 14 residues in the CDR3. Per germline, CDR1 SGHAT and CDR2 FQNNGV. Sequencing was done on a sample of peripheral blood. This TCR was recovered from a woman aged 45-65 years with active or convalescent COVID-19. This chain joins TRBV11-2 and TRBJ1-6, with D uncertain. The CDR3 sequence: CASSSGSRGSPLHF. The CDR3 nucleotides read TGTGCCAGCAGCTCGGGAAGTCGGGGTTCACCCCTCCACTTT.